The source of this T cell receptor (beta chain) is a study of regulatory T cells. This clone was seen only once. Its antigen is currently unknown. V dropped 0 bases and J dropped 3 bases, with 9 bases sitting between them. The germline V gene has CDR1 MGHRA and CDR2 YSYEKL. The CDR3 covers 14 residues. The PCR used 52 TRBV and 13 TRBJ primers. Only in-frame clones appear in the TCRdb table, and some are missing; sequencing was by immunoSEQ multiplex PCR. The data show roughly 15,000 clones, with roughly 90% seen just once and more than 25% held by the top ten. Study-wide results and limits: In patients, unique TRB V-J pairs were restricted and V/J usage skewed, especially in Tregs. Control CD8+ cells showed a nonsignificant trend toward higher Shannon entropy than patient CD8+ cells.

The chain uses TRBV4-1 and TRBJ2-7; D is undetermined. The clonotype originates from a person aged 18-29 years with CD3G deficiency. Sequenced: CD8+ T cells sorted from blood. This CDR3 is CASSQDGNGYEQYF. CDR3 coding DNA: TGCGCCAGCAGCCAAGATGGGAACGGCTACGAGCAGTACTTC.